This T cell receptor (beta chain) was profiled in a study of somatic mutations in cytotoxic T cells in rheumatoid arthritis. At the level of the study: Blood (30 ml EDTA) from each patient was taken right after diagnosis, before any treatment.

Positive magnetic bead selection separated CD4+ and CD8+ cells, and flow cytometry confirmed purity. In the source study's methods: Matching published virus-specific TCRB sequences was rare for patient CD8+ clones that were larger than 1%. Repertoires were generated with immunoSEQ multiplex PCR, while TCRdb's copy carries only in-frame clones and drops some. V, J and clone size are those of that table, while D and trimming were read from the DNA. The data hold 15,000 to 20,000 clones, with 60% to 85% observed a single time. This clone was observed once. The germline V gene encodes CDR1 MNHEY and CDR2 SVGAGI. The CDR3 length is 13 residues. The junction had 8 bases not matched to a gene; V was cut back by 10 bases and J by 10 bases.

The rearrangement joins TRBV6-5 to TRBJ2-1; TRBD1 aligns across 12 bases. Sequences were obtained from CD8+ T cells sorted from blood. The TCR was taken from an adult with rheumatoid arthritis. In nucleotides, the CDR3 is TGTGCCACCCTGGGACAGGGGGCAGGCGAGCAGTTCTTC. Amino acid sequence: CATLGQGAGEQFF.